Listed here are 16 T cell receptor beta chains from one sample, sequenced in a study of beta chain features in type 1 diabetes. What was sequenced were expressed TCRB transcripts, since all of the isolated RNA had been reverse transcribed. Measured with immunoSEQ multiplex PCR; TCRdb has only the in-frame clones, and not every one. The table lists 500,000 to 700,000 clones, 15% to 17% of them singletons. The specimen sequenced was naive CD4+ T cells from blood. The receptors derive from a man younger than 30 in good health.

The V call is TRBV6-4, the J call TRBJ2-3; 11 nucleotides match TRBD2. The V gene's germline CDR1 is MRHNA and CDR2 SNTAGT. The CDR3 is 16 amino acids. V trimming: 6 bases; J trimming: 2 bases; junction bases outside the gene matches: 7. The CDR3 here is CASRKLAGVTTDTQYF. The CDR3 region has the DNA TGTGCCAGCAGAAAACTAGCGGGGGTTACCACAGATACGCAGTATTTT.

This clone was detected a few times. The chain carries TRBV19 and TRBJ2-1; D is possibly TRBD2 (5 bases). The V gene lost 7 bases and the J gene lost 0 bases, with 16 bases spanning the gap. Germline V CDR1 and CDR2: LNHDA, SQIVND (reference sequence). CDR3 length: 16 residues. CDR3 amino acids: CASKGERFSSYNEQFF. DNA of the CDR3: TGTGCCAGTAAAGGCGAGCGGTTCAGCTCCTACAATGAGCAGTTCTTC.

In this sample, this clone turned up a few times. J is TRBJ1-4 and V is TRBV10-3; a possible D gene is TRBD1 (6 bases). Germline-derived CDR1 and CDR2 are ENHRY and SYGVKD. V lost 1 base to trimming and J lost 12 bases, with 18 bases between them. CDR3 size: 15 residues. The CDR3 sequence is CAISEFLTGRVELFF. CDR3 coding DNA: TGTGCCATCAGTGAGTTTCTCACAGGGAGAGTGGAACTGTTTTTT.

The rearrangement joins TRBV7-2 to TRBJ1-1, with TRBD1 matching 9 bases. This CDR3 has 17 amino acids. Germline V gene lookup returns CDR1 SGHTA and CDR2 FQGNSA. The junction had 7 bases not matched to a gene; V was cut back by 2 bases and J by 0 bases. CDR3 residues: CASSLFYRGLMNTEAFF. DNA for the CDR3: TGTGCCAGCAGCTTATTTTACAGGGGGCTTATGAACACTGAAGCTTTCTTT. The full variable domain, its missing parts supplied by reference TRBV7-2 and TRBJ1-1, is GAGVSQSPSNKVTEKGKDVELRCDPISGHTALYWYRQSLGQGLEFLIYFQGNSAPDKSGLPSDRFSAERTGGSVSTLTIQRTQQEDSAVYLCASSLFYRGLMNTEAFFGQGTRLTVV.

The J gene is TRBJ2-2, the V gene TRBV10-3; tentatively, D is TRBD1 or TRBD2 (6 bases each). The CDR3 spans 18 residues. Deletions cut 4 bases from V and 0 bases from J, with 18 bases between. The germline CDR1 and CDR2 sequences are ENHRY and SYGVKD. Here the CDR3 reads CAISGPPRGATNTGELFF. DNA of the CDR3: TGTGCCATCAGTGGGCCCCCGAGGGGGGCCACGAACACCGGGGAGCTGTTTTTT.

This clone was detected only a few times. The rearrangement uses TRBV14 and TRBJ1-2; D remains ambiguous. This CDR3 has 14 amino acids. The V end was cut by 6 bases, the J end by 2 bases, with 13 bases between. Germline values: CDR1 SGHDN, CDR2 FVKESK. Written as DNA, the CDR3 is TGTGCCAGCAGTGAACAGTCCAAAAACTATGGCTACACCTTC. It is translated as CASSEQSKNYGYTF.

For this clone: Other DNA sequences within the sample encode an identical CDR3. The chain combines TRBV18 with TRBJ1-1; D is unclear. The CDR3 sequence is 13 residues long. V was trimmed by 2 bases and J by 1 base, leaving 5 bases between them. The germline gives CDR1 KGHSH, CDR2 LQKENI. CDR3 coding DNA: TGTGCCAGCTCACCAGGCCAGAACACTGAAGCTTTCTTT. Translating it yields CASSPGQNTEAFF.

This clone was seen a handful of times. The chain is built from TRBV7-2 and TRBJ2-3, with D possibly being TRBD2 (6 bases). The CDR3 sequence is 15 residues long. The germline V and J ends were trimmed by 2 bases and 2 bases, with 11 bases remaining between them. CDR1 SGHTA and CDR2 FQGNSA come from the germline V gene. CDR3 region: CASSLSSATTDTQYF. The CDR3 DNA reads TGTGCCAGCAGCTTATCTAGCGCCACCACAGATACGCAGTATTTT.

The chain employs TRBV7-9 and TRBJ2-5; no clear D gene. V was trimmed by 8 bases and J by 5 bases, leaving 15 bases between them. Germline V lookup: CDR1 SEHNR, CDR2 FQNEAQ (reference sequence). The CDR3 runs 13 residues. The CDR3 is CASSGQRVETQYF. CDR3 DNA: TGTGCCAGCTCCGGCCAGCGCGTGGAGACCCAGTACTTC.

This clone has more than one count but fewer than ten. V and J are TRBV11-2 and TRBJ1-1; a possible D gene is TRBD1 (5 bases). V lost 5 bases and J 9 bases, leaving 19 bases between the germline ends. Germline V lookup: CDR1 SGHAT, CDR2 FQNNGV. The CDR3 is 14 amino acids. The CDR3 region is CASSATGQVQKAFF. CDR3 in DNA: TGTGCCAGCAGCGCTACTGGACAAGTCCAAAAAGCTTTCTTT.

The chain uses TRBV29-1 and TRBJ2-6; no clear D. Between the trimmed V and J ends, which lost 4 bases and 1 base, there was a span of 17 bases. This CDR3 comprises 17 residues. CDR1 is SQVTM, CDR2 ANQGSEA, per germline. The CDR3 protein is CSVAAQMSISGANVLTF. The CDR3 DNA reads TGCAGCGTTGCGGCGCAGATGTCAATTTCTGGGGCCAACGTCCTGACTTTC.

The V gene is TRBV5-1, the J gene TRBJ1-5, with D maybe TRBD1 (5 bases). This CDR3 has 15 amino acids. Trimming cost V 0 bases and J 4 bases, with 11 bases left between them. Germline CDR1 is SGHRS and CDR2 is YFSETQ. DNA for the CDR3: TGCGCCAGCAGCTTGGAAGGGGTAGCAAATCAGCCCCAGCATTTT. Protein product: CASSLEGVANQPQHF. The full variable domain, rest sourced from reference TRBV5-1 and TRBJ1-5, is KAGVTQTPRYLIKTRGQQVTLSCSPISGHRSVSWYQQTPGQGLQFLFEYFSETQRNKGNFPGRFSGRQFSNSRSEMNVSTLELGDSALYLCASSLEGVANQPQHFGDGTRLSIL.

In its sample, this clone was seen a few times. This chain uses TRBV5-4 with TRBJ1-2, with 8 bases matching TRBD1. The CDR3 loop spans 16 amino acids. The trim removed 4 bases at V and 8 bases at J, leaving 16 bases unmatched. Germline values: CDR1 SGHNT, CDR2 YYREEE (reference sequence). In DNA, the CDR3 is TGTGCCAGCAGCGCTTTTTCGACAGGGGTCCCGTGGGGCTACACCTTC. It translates to CASSAFSTGVPWGYTF.

This clone has only a few counts. This chain connects TRBV5-4 to TRBJ2-5, with D possibly TRBD1 on 6 matching bases. The CDR3 contains 13 residues. Looked up from germline, CDR1 is SGHNT and CDR2 is YYREEE (reference sequence). Trimming stripped 4 bases from V and 4 bases from J, with 11 bases between. In nucleotides, the CDR3 is TGTGCCAGCAGCACCGGACAGTTAGAGACCCAGTACTTC. This gives the protein CASSTGQLETQYF.

The V gene is TRBV28, the J gene TRBJ2-7, with D unclear. Trimming removed 7 bases at V and 1 base at J, with 11 bases between. Germline CDR1 and CDR2: MDHEN and SYDVKM. This CDR3 is 13 amino acids long. The CDR3 DNA is TGTGCCAGCACCTCCGGTCCATCCTACGAGCAGTACTTC. Residues: CASTSGPSYEQYF.

J is TRBJ2-1 and V is TRBV4-3; 10 bases fit TRBD2. Germline V lookup: CDR1 LGHNA, CDR2 YSLEER. Losses at the gene ends were 0 bases for V and 4 bases for J; bases not matched to a gene: 3. The length of the CDR3 is 16 residues. The DNA for the CDR3 is TGCGCCAGCAGCCAAGACTTACTAGCGGGATACAATGAGCAGTTCTTC. Translating gives CASSQDLLAGYNEQFF.